This entry lists 21 T cell receptor beta chains sequenced from one sample in a study of cytomegalovirus exposure and HLA in healthy donors (TCRdb year 2017). Receptor libraries were prepared by the immunoSEQ multiplex PCR assay. For the multiplex PCR, a mixture combining 60 forward primers for TCR Vbeta segments and 13 reverse primers for TCR Jbeta segments was used. TCRdb re-hosts the immuneACCESS table, in-frame sequences only. Its copies lack some clones; in the studies checked, an unresolved V gene accounts for under half of them, and the cause for the rest is not known. A total of more than 50,000 clones appear in this sample, more than 70% of them only once. Of the sample, around 25% is held by the ten largest clones. Material for sequencing was PBMCs. The receptor set was obtained from a man aged 50 or older in good health and CMV-seropositive.

The chain combines TRBV5-1 with TRBJ2-1; TRBD1 might be the D (6 bases). CDR1 is SGHRS, CDR2 YFSETQ, per germline. The CDR3 spans 14 residues. V lost 4 bases to trimming and J lost 3 bases, with 11 bases between them. This CDR3 reads CASSGRDNYNEQFF. CDR3 DNA: TGCGCCAGCAGCGGCCGGGACAACTACAATGAGCAGTTCTTC.

The CDR3 reads CASSRDRNYGYTF. In DNA form, the CDR3 reads TGTGCCAGCAGCCGGGACAGGAACTATGGCTACACCTTC. The chain is built from TRBV7-9 and TRBJ1-2; TRBD1 matches at 8 bases. The CDR3 covers 13 residues. The V gene's germline CDR1 is SEHNR and CDR2 FQNEAQ (reference sequence). Unmatched junction bases numbered 1, after V lost 5 bases and J lost 2 bases. The whole variable domain, remainder taken from reference TRBV7-9 and TRBJ1-2, is DTGVSQNPRHKITKRGQNVTFRCDPISEHNRLYWYRQTLGQGPEFLTYFQNEAQLEKSRLLSDRFSAERPKGSFSTLEIQRTEQGDSAMYLCASSRDRNYGYTFGSGTRLTVV.

This clone was counted between two and nine times. The CDR3 nucleotides read TGTGCCAGCAGACCCGACAGCTACGAGCAGTACTTC. Protein: CASRPDSYEQYF. This chain uses TRBV2 with TRBJ2-7, with D possibly TRBD1 on 5 matching bases. The CDR3 contains 12 residues. V was cut by 6 bases and J by 3 bases, with 9 bases left in between. Germline assignment: CDR1 SNHLY and CDR2 FYNNEI.

V usage is TRBV14 and J usage is TRBJ2-3; no clear D gene. With 6 bases removed from V and 2 bases from J, the gap between germline ends came to 9 bases. The CDR3 is 13 amino acids. Per germline, CDR1 SGHDN and CDR2 FVKESK. In nucleotides, the CDR3 is TGTGCCAGCAGAGACATCTTCACAGATACGCAGTATTTT. Translated, it gives CASRDIFTDTQYF.

This clone was seen once. DNA of the CDR3: TGCGCCAGCAGCTTGGAGTTCAGGGGATATGGCTACACCTTC. Translation: CASSLEFRGYGYTF. V and J are TRBV5-1 and TRBJ1-2; the D gene is possibly TRBD1 (6 bases). V was shortened by 0 bases and J by 5 bases, with 11 bases between the two germline ends. Germline loops: CDR1 SGHRS, CDR2 YFSETQ. CDR3 size: 14 residues.

The chain uses TRBV5-1 and TRBJ2-5; TRBD1 is a possible D gene (6 bases). V lost 4 bases to trimming and J lost 5 bases, with 15 bases between them. Germline assignment: CDR1 SGHRS and CDR2 YFSETQ. The length of the CDR3 is 14 residues. CDR3 sequence (DNA): TGCGCCAGCAGCGCCACAGGGTTTCGGGAGACCCAGTACTTC. It codes for CASSATGFRETQYF.

This clone came up a few times. The rearrangement joins TRBV18 to TRBJ2-5; 7 bases match TRBD2. This CDR3 is 14 amino acids long. Trimming cost V 1 base and J 5 bases; bases outside gene matches: 4. The V gene's germline CDR1 is KGHSH and CDR2 LQKENI. CDR3 sequence: CASSPRDYGETQYF. For the CDR3, the DNA is TGTGCCAGCTCACCACGGGACTATGGGGAGACCCAGTACTTC.

This rearrangement joins TRBV13 to TRBJ2-7; TRBD1 aligns across 9 bases. V shed 9 bases, J shed 6 bases, and the junction held 6 bases outside the gene matches. This CDR3 has 12 residues. CDR1 PRHDT and CDR2 FYEKMQ come from the germline V gene (reference sequence). CDR3 DNA: TGTGCCAGTTCACAGGGGGCGAGCGAGCAGTACTTC. It is translated as CASSQGASEQYF.

The chain links TRBV2 to TRBJ1-2; 8 bases agree with TRBD1. The ends lost 4 bases at V and 2 bases at J; junction bases unmatched: 6. The CDR3 spans 15 residues. The germline gives CDR1 SNHLY, CDR2 FYNNEI. CDR3 protein: CASSGETGANYGYTF. The CDR3 nucleotides read TGTGCCAGCAGTGGTGAGACAGGGGCAAACTATGGCTACACCTTC. The complete variable domain, with remaining parts taken from reference TRBV2 and TRBJ1-2, reads EPEVTQTPSHQVTQMGQEVILRCVPISNHLYFYWYRQILGQKVEFLVSFYNNEISEKSEIFDDQFSVERPDGSNFTLKIRSTKLEDSAMYFCASSGETGANYGYTFGSGTRLTVV.

V gene TRBV5-4 combines with J gene TRBJ2-1, with 8 bases aligning to TRBD1. This CDR3 has 13 amino acids. V dropped 4 bases and J dropped 6; count of bases not matched to a gene: 3. Germline V lookup: CDR1 SGHNT, CDR2 YYREEE (reference sequence). The DNA for the CDR3 is TGTGCCAGCAGCCCGGGGACAGGCAATGAGCAGTTCTTC. Protein: CASSPGTGNEQFF. The variable domain in full, with the rest retrieved from reference TRBV5-4 and TRBJ2-1, is ETGVTQSPTHLIKTRGQQVTLRCSSQSGHNTVSWYQQALGQGPQFIFQYYREEENGRGNFPPRFSGLQFPNYSSELNVNALELDDSALYLCASSPGTGNEQFFGPGTRLTVL.

The V and J genes are TRBV10-3 and TRBJ2-3; a possible D gene is TRBD1 (5 bases). Germline V gene data show CDR1 as ENHRY and CDR2 as SYGVKD. V was clipped by 4 bases and J by 1 base, with 15 bases between them. This CDR3 comprises 16 residues. The DNA of the CDR3 is TGTGCCATCAGTGCGGCTAGTGGGGCTCGCACAGATACGCAGTATTTT. Translating gives CAISAASGARTDTQYF.

The gene calls are TRBV9 and TRBJ1-1, with 7 bases identical to TRBD1. CDR3 size: 16 residues. Germline trimming cut 4 bases from V and 3 bases from J; bases unmatched to any gene: 12. Germline V gene sequence: CDR1 SGDLS, CDR2 YYNGEE. CDR3 coding DNA: TGTGCCAGCAGCCCTACCGCCCGACAGGGAGACACTGAAGCTTTCTTT. Protein product: CASSPTARQGDTEAFF.

The gene calls are TRBV6-5 and TRBJ2-5; 8 nucleotides match TRBD2. The V gene end was trimmed by 0 bases and the J gene end by 4 bases; junction bases not matched to a gene: 7. CDR1 is MNHEY, CDR2 SVGAGI, per germline. This CDR3 region has 16 residues. Here the CDR3 DNA reads TGTGCCAGCAGTTACTCTGTGGGACTAGTAACAGAGACCCAGTACTTC. The encoded protein is CASSYSVGLVTETQYF.

The V and J genes are TRBV5-4 and TRBJ1-1; no clear D gene. The CDR3 is 15 amino acids. CDR1 is SGHNT and CDR2 is YYREEE in the germline V gene (reference sequence). The germline V and J ends were trimmed by 4 bases and 1 base, with 14 bases remaining between them. The CDR3 sequence: CASSLPSKPNTEAFF. The CDR3 DNA sequence: TGTGCCAGCAGCCTCCCATCCAAGCCGAACACTGAAGCTTTCTTT.

The chain has TRBV4-3 and TRBJ1-3; D uncertain. The CDR3 has 15 residues. V was clipped by 5 bases and J by 2 bases, with 13 bases between them. Per germline, CDR1 LGHNA and CDR2 YSLEER. The CDR3 nucleotides read TGCGCCAGCAGCTTGCGGGAGGCCCCTGGAAACACCATATATTTT. It codes for CASSLREAPGNTIYF.

The J gene is TRBJ1-1, the V gene TRBV6-1; the match to TRBD1 covers 7 bases. There are 14 residues in the CDR3. Germline CDR1 MNHNS, CDR2 SASEGT. After removal of 5 bases from V and 10 bases from J, the junction contained 13 bases not matched to a gene. This CDR3 reads CASSQGDAQTRAFF. CDR3 nucleotide sequence: TGTGCCAGCAGTCAGGGGGACGCCCAGACGCGAGCTTTCTTT.

The chain employs TRBV29-1 and TRBJ2-2, with D possibly matching TRBD2 (6 bases). Germline CDR1 and CDR2: SQVTM and ANQGSEA. CDR3 length: 14 residues. V was pared by 6 bases and J by 4 bases, with 15 bases between. CDR3 DNA: TGCAGCGTAGGCGGACGGGGGATCACCGGGGAGCTGTTTTTT. Translation: CSVGGRGITGELFF.

The rearrangement joins TRBV4-1 to TRBJ2-7, with TRBD2 matching 15 bases. The germline V gene encodes CDR1 MGHRA and CDR2 YSYEKL. CDR3 length: 14 residues. V trimming: 4 bases; J trimming: 6 bases; junction bases outside the gene matches: 1. CDR3 in DNA: TGCGCCAGCAGCCCGGGACTAGCGGGGGGCGAGCAGTACTTC. This encodes CASSPGLAGGEQYF.

This chain connects TRBV29-1 to TRBJ1-4; 9 positions match TRBD1. In germline, CDR1 is SQVTM, CDR2 ANQGSEA. V lost 6 bases and J lost 8; bases outside the gene matches: 10. The length of the CDR3 is 14 residues. The CDR3 DNA is TGCAGCGTGGGAACAGGGGGCGGCGGGGAAAAACTGTTTTTT. Protein sequence: CSVGTGGGGEKLFF.

This clone appeared once. This chain joins TRBV28 and TRBJ2-7; D perhaps matches TRBD2 (5 bases). The CDR3 is 19 amino acids. With 1 base removed from V and 1 base from J, the gap between germline ends came to 23 bases. The germline CDR1 and CDR2 sequences are MDHEN and SYDVKM. CDR3 in amino acids: CASSLLTAGYIHNSYEQYF. In DNA, the CDR3 is TGTGCCAGCAGTTTATTAACCGCGGGCTATATACATAATTCCTACGAGCAGTACTTC.

The CDR3 nucleotides read TGTGCCAGCAGCTTAGCGCTAGCGGGGGATAAAGATACGCAGTATTTT. As protein: CASSLALAGDKDTQYF. The chain has TRBV7-9 and TRBJ2-3; 10 bases are a match to TRBD2. Per the germline V gene, CDR1 is SEHNR and CDR2 is FQNEAQ (reference sequence). The CDR3 is 16 amino acids. V shed 0 bases and J 5 bases; nucleotides not matched to a gene: 5.